One sample yielded the 18 T cell receptor beta chains listed below, sequenced in a study of T cells in Graves' hyperthyroidism and ophthalmopathy. TCR beta CDR3 sequences were amplified from RNA transcripts. During a first-round RT-PCR of the TCR CDR3, the HTBI primer set was used. TCRdb processed the multiplex PCR reads anew with MiXCR; each CDR3 protein has one entry. In the table there are about 770,000 distinct CDR3 sequences, about 17% of which are singletons. Sequencing input: blood. These receptors all come from a woman between 50 and 59 years old with Graves' hyperthyroidism that later progressed to Graves' ophthalmopathy.

The table lists this clonotype with many counts. The chain recombines TRBV3-1 with TRBJ1-6, with TRBD1 as a possible D gene (6 bases). V was cut by 4 bases and J by 8 bases, with 15 bases left in between. Per the germline V gene, CDR1 is LGHDT and CDR2 is YNNKEL (reference sequence). This CDR3 region has 15 residues. DNA of the CDR3: TGTGCCAGCAGCCCGGGGGGGCCGGGCGATTCACCCCTCCACTTT. Its translation: CASSPGGPGDSPLHF.

The chain recombines TRBV6-5 with TRBJ2-5, with TRBD1 as a possible D gene (6 bases). This CDR3 has 14 residues. From germline, CDR1 is MNHEY and CDR2 SVGAGI. V was trimmed by 0 bases and J by 6 bases, leaving 11 bases between them. CDR3 loop: CASSYSDRAQTQYF. The CDR3 bases are TGTGCCAGCAGTTACTCGGACAGAGCTCAGACCCAGTACTTC.

The chain carries TRBV10-3 and TRBJ1-1; 8 bases line up with TRBD1. Per the germline V gene, CDR1 is ENHRY and CDR2 is SYGVKD. V dropped 5 bases and J dropped 6; count of bases not matched to a gene: 5. This CDR3 region has 13 residues. CDR3 DNA sequence: TGTGCCATCAGTCTACAGGGGGGCGCTGAAGCTTTCTTT. Its protein is CAISLQGGAEAFF.

The chain links TRBV10-1 to TRBJ2-2, with 7 bases lining up with TRBD1. The CDR3 has 16 amino acids. Germline loops: CDR1 WNHNN, CDR2 SYGVQD (reference sequence). V was clipped by 1 base and J by 0 bases; unmatched bases: 2. This chain's CDR3 is CASSEFDRANTGELFF. The CDR3 nucleotides read TGCGCCAGCAGTGAGTTTGACAGGGCGAACACCGGGGAGCTGTTTTTT.

This clonotype came up many times. In DNA form, the CDR3 reads TGTGCCAGCAGCTCGACAGGGCGGGCGGGTGGCTACACCTTC. It encodes CASSSTGRAGGYTF. This chain joins TRBV11-2 and TRBJ1-2; 7 bases agree with TRBD1. The CDR3 spans 14 residues. V dropped 4 bases and J dropped 7; count of bases not matched to a gene: 9. Per germline, CDR1 SGHAT and CDR2 FQNNGV.

A few counts support this clonotype. This sequence may be a read error, since a much larger clone differs from it by one base. The CDR3 DNA sequence: TGTGCCAGCAGCGGGACAGGGTACTATGGCTACACCTTC. Its protein is CASSGTGYYGYTF. The rearrangement links TRBV9 to TRBJ1-2, with TRBD1 identical over 8 bases. CDR3 length equals 13 residues. Looked up from germline, CDR1 is SGDLS and CDR2 is YYNGEE. V lost 3 bases to trimming and J lost 3 bases; unmatched junction nucleotides: 1.

This clonotype was seen repeatedly, ten times or more. The chain couples TRBV20-1 to TRBJ2-5; 8 positions match TRBD1. In germline, CDR1 is DFQATT, CDR2 SNEGSKA (reference sequence). Losses at the gene ends were 6 bases for V and 5 bases for J; bases not matched to a gene: 2. The CDR3 length is 11 residues. CDR3 sequence: CSADRDETQYF. The DNA for the CDR3 is TGCAGTGCGGACAGGGATGAGACCCAGTACTTC.

V and J are TRBV9 and TRBJ2-7; 8 nucleotides align to TRBD1. V was pared by 0 bases and J by 2 bases, with 1 base of the junction left unmatched. Germline loops: CDR1 SGDLS, CDR2 YYNGEE. CDR3 size: 14 residues. As DNA, the CDR3 is TGTGCCAGCAGCGTAGCAGGGGGCCCCTACGAGCAGTACTTC. This translates into CASSVAGGPYEQYF.

The rearrangement uses TRBV6-1 and TRBJ1-2; weak D call: TRBD1 (5 bases). Germline V gives CDR1 MNHNS, CDR2 SASEGT. The CDR3 covers 15 residues. V was trimmed by 5 bases and J by 6 bases, leaving 19 bases between them. CDR3 protein: CASSWGKDEGDGYTF. In DNA, the CDR3 is TGTGCCAGCAGTTGGGGGAAGGACGAAGGAGATGGCTACACCTTC.

This clonotype was recorded many times. The rearrangement uses TRBV3-1 and TRBJ1-3; 7 nucleotides align to TRBD1. The V and J ends lost 4 bases and 0 bases, in that order; junction bases with no gene match: 9. This CDR3 has 17 residues. CDR1 is LGHDT, CDR2 YNNKEL, per germline (reference sequence). CDR3 bases: TGTGCCAGCAGCCTTCCGGGACAGCTGAACTCTGGAAACACCATATATTTT. Encoded protein: CASSLPGQLNSGNTIYF.

The sample holds many counts of this clonotype. CDR3 coding DNA: TGTGCCAGCAGGACGGGAACCTACGAGCAGTACTTC. Residues: CASRTGTYEQYF. The gene calls are TRBV11-2 and TRBJ2-7, with D possibly TRBD2 on 5 matching bases. V gave up 6 bases and J gave up 2 bases, with 8 bases separating them. Germline V CDR1 and CDR2: SGHAT, FQNNGV. CDR3 length: 12 residues.

There are many counts of this clonotype. The rearrangement links TRBV20-1 to TRBJ1-1; possible D gene TRBD1, 5 bases. The V and J ends lost 4 bases and 4 bases respectively, with 13 bases between them. Germline CDR1 is DFQATT and CDR2 is SNEGSKA (reference sequence). There are 13 residues in the CDR3. The CDR3 spells CSAKLWGSTEAFF. Here the CDR3 DNA reads TGCAGTGCTAAACTTTGGGGCAGCACTGAAGCTTTCTTT.

As for this clonotype: A much more abundant neighbour one base away suggests this may be a read error. The rearrangement uses TRBV11-2 and TRBJ1-5; D gene unclear. The germline V gene encodes CDR1 SGHAT and CDR2 FQNNGV. There are 13 residues in the CDR3. CDR3 amino acids: CASSSGVNQPRHF. Here the CDR3 DNA reads TGTGCCAGCAGCTCCGGGGTGAATCAGCCCCGGCATTTT.

The V and J genes are TRBV9 and TRBJ2-7, with D unresolved. This CDR3 region has 14 residues. The germline V and J ends were trimmed by 4 bases and 1 base, with 12 bases remaining between them. Germline values: CDR1 SGDLS, CDR2 YYNGEE. The chain's CDR3 is CASSPPRRSYEQYF. In nucleotides, the CDR3 is TGTGCCAGCAGCCCACCAAGGAGATCCTACGAGCAGTACTTC.

This chain connects TRBV3-1 to TRBJ1-3; D unresolved. CDR3 size: 16 residues. Per germline, CDR1 LGHDT and CDR2 YNNKEL (reference sequence). V was trimmed by 4 bases and J by 3 bases, leaving 16 bases between them. The CDR3 reads CASSPDGTSLGNTIYF. The CDR3 DNA is TGTGCCAGCAGCCCCGACGGAACAAGTCTTGGAAACACCATATATTTT.

This clonotype was counted only a few times. The rearrangement joins TRBV20-1 to TRBJ2-2; 9 nucleotides agree with TRBD1. This CDR3 comprises 14 residues. CDR1 and CDR2 (germline): DFQATT, SNEGSKA (reference sequence). V gave up 5 bases and J gave up 4 bases; unmatched junction bases: 5. The CDR3 here is CSADRTGATGELFF. CDR3 DNA sequence: TGCAGTGCTGATAGGACAGGGGCCACCGGGGAGCTGTTTTTT.

The chain is built from TRBV20-1 and TRBJ2-1, with D hard to call. Per germline, CDR1 DFQATT and CDR2 SNEGSKA (reference sequence). The CDR3 runs to 14 residues. Trimming took off 2 bases at V and 7 bases at J, with 15 bases between the two ends. The CDR3 loop reads CSARPGPVGNEQFF. CDR3 DNA: TGCAGTGCTAGACCCGGACCTGTGGGGAATGAGCAGTTCTTC.

This clonotype was recorded a few times. Germline and junction disagree at one end, which may indicate a read error. The chain couples TRBV2 to TRBJ1-6, with a tentative D call TRBD1 (5 bases). This CDR3 comprises 15 residues. Looked up from germline, CDR1 is SNHLY and CDR2 is FYNNEI. The CDR3 DNA sequence: TGTGCCACCAGTCTGGAGGGCAGGGTGAATTCACCCCTCCACTTT. Protein sequence: CATSLEGRVNSPLHF.